These 8 T cell receptor beta chains originate from one sample sequenced in a study of blood T cell repertoires in COVID-19. Assay used: immunoSEQ multiplex PCR; TCRdb lists only in-frame clones, some missing. The sample shows 20,000 to 30,000 clones, nearly 90% of them seen only once. The source material was peripheral blood. The receptors here all came from a woman aged 55-69 years with active COVID-19.

This chain uses TRBV19 with TRBJ1-1; 8 bases are shared with TRBD1. The V segment lost 6 bases and the J segment 2 bases; nucleotides outside the gene matches: 5. Looked up from germline, CDR1 is LNHDA and CDR2 is SQIVND (reference sequence). The CDR3 runs to 14 residues. For the CDR3, the DNA is TGTGCCAGTAGACTCGACAGGGGTAACACTGAAGCTTTCTTT. Translated: CASRLDRGNTEAFF. Complete variable domain (other parts from reference TRBV19 and TRBJ1-1): DGGITQSPKYLFRKEGQNVTLSCEQNLNHDAMYWYRQDPGQGLRLIYYSQIVNDFQKGDIAEGYSVSREKKESFPLTVTSAQKNPTAFYLCASRLDRGNTEAFFGQGTRLTVV.

The rearrangement joins TRBV28 to TRBJ2-7; 10 bases are shared with TRBD1. Germline assignment: CDR1 MDHEN and CDR2 SYDVKM. This CDR3 is built from 17 residues. V shed 6 bases and J 4 bases; nucleotides not matched to a gene: 15. The CDR3: CASSPFALGQGRYEQYF. CDR3 in DNA: TGTGCCAGCAGCCCCTTTGCCCTGGGACAGGGGAGGTACGAGCAGTACTTC.

V and J are TRBV28 and TRBJ2-7, with a tentative D call TRBD1 (6 bases). Germline V CDR1 and CDR2: MDHEN, SYDVKM. This CDR3 spans 15 amino acids. Trimming cost V 6 bases and J 2 bases, with 17 bases left between them. In DNA, the CDR3 is TGTGCCAGCAGCACATTGGACCCAGGGGCCTACGAGCAGTACTTC. Translating gives CASSTLDPGAYEQYF.

The genes are TRBV5-4 and TRBJ2-7, with D possibly matching TRBD2 (5 bases). The germline V gene encodes CDR1 SGHNT and CDR2 YYREEE (reference sequence). The V end lost 1 base, the J end lost 3 bases, and 17 bases lay between the germline ends. CDR3 size: 16 residues. The CDR3 nucleotides are TGTGCCAGCAGCTTGTCTCCGGGCGAGGGATTCTACGAGCAGTACTTC. This sequence encodes CASSLSPGEGFYEQYF.

The V and J genes are TRBV7-3 and TRBJ2-2, with TRBD1 matching over 8 bases. The CDR3 consists of 17 residues. Germline assignment: CDR1 SGHTA and CDR2 FQGTGA. V dropped 5 bases and J dropped 1; count of bases not matched to a gene: 9. CDR3 nucleotide sequence: TGTGCCAGCAGCCCCTATATGGGGACAGGGAACACCGGGGAGCTGTTTTTT. Residues: CASSPYMGTGNTGELFF.

The chain combines TRBV19 with TRBJ1-4; D remains unclear. The germline V and J ends were trimmed by 3 bases and 14 bases, with 10 bases remaining between them. The CDR3 is 11 residues long. Germline CDR1 reads LNHDA; CDR2 reads SQIVND (reference sequence). This chain's CDR3 is CASSMGHELFF. Here the CDR3 DNA reads TGTGCCAGTAGTATGGGCCATGAGCTGTTTTTT.

The chain joins TRBV6-1 to TRBJ2-1; D is possibly TRBD1 (6 bases). This CDR3 spans 14 amino acids. Trimming removed 1 base at V and 4 bases at J, with 8 bases between. Germline V gives CDR1 MNHNS, CDR2 SASEGT. CDR3: CASSEDRVYNEQFF. Here the CDR3 DNA reads TGTGCCAGCAGTGAAGACAGGGTATACAATGAGCAGTTCTTC.

The rearrangement uses TRBV3-1 (or the pseudogene TRBV3-2) and TRBJ2-3; 8 bases match TRBD2. Unmatched junction bases numbered 7, after V lost 1 base and J lost 7 bases. Germline lookup yields CDR1 LGHDT and CDR2 YNNKEL (reference sequence). This CDR3 spans 15 amino acids. The CDR3 region has the DNA TGTGCCAGCAGCCAAGGGACTAGCCCCGGTCATACGCAGTATTTT. Translated: CASSQGTSPGHTQYF.